The sequence of this T cell receptor (beta chain) was determined in a study of cytomegalovirus exposure and HLA in healthy donors. General observations from the study: A later analysis associated roughly 15,000 TCR beta sequences with HLA alleles at a 0.05 false discovery rate. The authors enumerated 150 to 200 TCR beta chains as linked to cytomegalovirus.

J gave up 4 bases and V 10 bases, and 2 bases lay outside the gene matches. Per germline, CDR1 SGHVS and CDR2 FQNEAQ. The length of the CDR3 is 11 residues. Amplification used 60 Vbeta primers and 13 Jbeta primers. Clones were sequenced by immunoSEQ multiplex PCR, and TCRdb holds only the in-frame ones, with some missing. This table holds 150,000 to 170,000 clones, 70% to 80% found once. A note on this clone: Its antigen is unidentified.

The sequence came from a man under 40 in good health and CMV-seropositive. The sequencing input was PBMCs. The V gene is TRBV7-8, the J gene TRBJ1-2, with 8 bases fitting TRBD1. CDR3 bases: TGTGCCACCCAGGGGGCCTATGGCTACACCTTC. The encoded protein is CATQGAYGYTF. The full variable domain, rest sourced from reference TRBV7-8 and TRBJ1-2, is GAGVSQSPRYKVAKRGQDVALRCDPISGHVSLFWYQQALGQGPEFLTYFQNEAQLDKSGLPSDRFFAERPEGSVSTLKIQRTQQEDSAVYLCATQGAYGYTFGSGTRLTVV.